This is a list of T cell receptor beta chains from one sample in a study of blood T cell repertoires in COVID-19. TCRdb's table, derived via immunoSEQ multiplex PCR, lists solely in-frame clones and lacks some. The sample lists over 90,000 clones, about 90% seen once, with about 5.7% in the top ten. Material: peripheral blood. The receptor source for this set is a woman aged 45 to 65 with COVID-19, enrolled during active disease. Both conserved end residues are part of each CDR3. A D gene is named only where the DNA matches it firmly. Size values are once, few and many counts, or a class for expanded clones, and some rows have none.

j_gene: TRBJ1-1; v_gene: TRBV27; d_gene: .; abundance: .; CDR3nt: TGTGCCAGCAGTTTAGCCGGAGGGAACACTGAAGCTTTCTTT; CDR3aa: CASSLAGGNTEAFF
j_gene: TRBJ2-7; v_gene: TRBV5-3; d_gene: .; abundance: few; CDR3nt: TGTGCCCCCCGATCCAGGCCGCTCGGCGAGCAGTACTTC; CDR3aa: CAPRSRPLGEQYF
j_gene: TRBJ2-1; v_gene: TRBV9; d_gene: .; abundance: .; CDR3nt: TGTGCCAGCAGCCCCACTGGCTCCTACAATGAGCAGTTCTTC; CDR3aa: CASSPTGSYNEQFF
j_gene: TRBJ2-3; v_gene: TRBV5-4; d_gene: TRBD2; abundance: .; CDR3nt: TGTGCCAGCAGTCGAGAGGCTAGCGGGTTCTCCACAGATACGCAGTATTTT; CDR3aa: CASSREASGFSTDTQYF
j_gene: TRBJ1-2; v_gene: TRBV7-9; d_gene: .; abundance: .; CDR3nt: TGTGCCAGCAGCCCCGCAGGAAGATATGGCTACACCTTC; CDR3aa: CASSPAGRYGYTF
j_gene: TRBJ1-5; v_gene: TRBV21-1; d_gene: .; abundance: .; CDR3nt: TGTGCCAGCAGCAAATCCCTCAGGGGGCTAGGGCAGCCCCAGCATTTT; CDR3aa: CASSKSLRGLGQPQHF
j_gene: TRBJ2-7; v_gene: TRBV7-2; d_gene: .; abundance: .; CDR3nt: TGTGCCAGCAGCTCCATCCCCCCCTCGGTTGGTGTTCGCCACGAGCAGTACTTC; CDR3aa: CASSSIPPSVGVRHEQYF
j_gene: TRBJ2-1; v_gene: TRBV30; d_gene: .; abundance: .; CDR3nt: TGTGCCTGGAGTGTAGTCCGGGGGAGTCGCTCCTACAATGAGCAGTTCTTC; CDR3aa: CAWSVVRGSRSYNEQFF
j_gene: TRBJ2-4; v_gene: TRBV5-5; d_gene: TRBD2; abundance: .; CDR3nt: TGTGCCAGCAGCTTGGCGGGGCAGCGGGGGCCGCAAAACATTCAGTACTTC; CDR3aa: CASSLAGQRGPQNIQYF
j_gene: TRBJ2-1; v_gene: TRBV14; d_gene: .; abundance: .; CDR3nt: TGTGCCAGCAGCTCCCGGGGTCCGTCTATTTACAATGAGCAGTTCTTC; CDR3aa: CASSSRGPSIYNEQFF
j_gene: TRBJ2-1; v_gene: TRBV6-6; d_gene: TRBD2; abundance: once; CDR3nt: TGTGCCAGCAGTAATACGGGGAGCGGGGCCAATGAGCAGTTCTTC; CDR3aa: CASSNTGSGANEQFF
j_gene: TRBJ2-5; v_gene: TRBV6-5; d_gene: .; abundance: few; CDR3nt: TGTGCCAGCAGTTACGAGGCGACGGCGACCCAGTACTTC; CDR3aa: CASSYEATATQYF